Each of the 20 T cell receptor beta chains below was sequenced from the same sample in a study of shared clonotypes between healthy human individuals (dated by TCRdb to 2018 to 2020). Library preparation was by the immunoSEQ multiplex PCR assay. In its TCRdb copy, this immuneACCESS table keeps in-frame sequences only and misses some clones. Where compared with another copy, unresolved V genes explain less than half of these, and the others have no known cause. The sample includes approximately 2.5 million clones, with 90% to 95% observed a single time. The ten biggest clones cover over 0.12% of the sample. The sequenced sample consisted of naive CD4+ T cells sorted from blood. Reading the label with the study, this specimen's cell subset or site is: CD45RA+ positively selected. All receptors derive from a man aged 18 to 29 in good health.

This clone has only one observation. The CDR3 nucleotides are TGCAGCGTTGCGCGACCGCTATCCTACGAGCAGTACTTC. Translating it yields CSVARPLSYEQYF. V usage is TRBV29-1 and J usage is TRBJ2-5; no firm D call. Gene TRBJ2-7 matches the end of the DNA better, so the J call may be wrong. The CDR3 is 13 amino acids. The germline V gene has CDR1 SQVTM and CDR2 ANQGSEA.

The CDR3: CASSYSVGSVGNEQFF. The CDR3 nucleotides are TGTGCCAGCAGTTACTCCGTCGGGAGTGTAGGGAATGAGCAGTTCTTC. This chain joins TRBV6-5 and TRBJ2-1, with TRBD2 as a possible D gene (6 bases). Germline CDR1 is MNHEY and CDR2 is SVGAGI. The CDR3 is 16 amino acids. Trimming took 0 bases from V and 7 from J, leaving 16 bases between them.

The sample holds a few counts of this clone. The chain links TRBV27 to TRBJ1-4; D ambiguous. Germline CDR1 and CDR2: MNHEY and SMNVEV (reference sequence). Deletions cut 7 bases from V and 7 bases from J, with 10 bases between. This CDR3 is 12 amino acids long. The CDR3: CASTRAGEKLFF. CDR3 in DNA: TGTGCCAGCACAAGGGCGGGTGAAAAACTGTTTTTT. The full variable domain, rest sourced from reference TRBV27 and TRBJ1-4, is EAQVTQNPRYLITVTGKKLTVTCSQNMNHEYMSWYRQDPGLGLRQIYYSMNVEVTDKGDVPEGYKVSRKEKRNFPLILESPSPNQTSLYFCASTRAGEKLFFGSGTQLSVL.

This clone was seen once. Other DNA sequences in the same sample also yield this CDR3. The chain is built from TRBV7-2 and TRBJ2-3, with TRBD2 matching 7 bases. Germline V gene sequence: CDR1 SGHTA, CDR2 FQGNSA. The length of the CDR3 is 14 residues. V lost 5 bases and J lost 0; bases outside the gene matches: 2. The CDR3 sequence: CASSPGLSTDTQYF. As DNA, the CDR3 is TGTGCCAGCAGCCCGGGACTAAGCACAGATACGCAGTATTTT.

The gene calls are TRBV6-4 and TRBJ1-1; D is unresolved. With 4 bases removed from V and 8 bases from J, the gap between germline ends came to 8 bases. Germline-derived CDR1 and CDR2 are MRHNA and SNTAGT. There are 11 residues in the CDR3. The DNA for the CDR3 is TGTGCCAGCAGTGCGGTTTGGGAAGCTTTCTTT. Translated: CASSAVWEAFF.

The V call is TRBV12-5, the J call TRBJ2-1; the D gene is possibly TRBD2 (6 bases). The CDR3 length is 13 residues. Germline V gene sequence: CDR1 LGHNT, CDR2 FRNRAP. V dropped 6 bases and J dropped 7 bases, with 13 bases sitting between them. The CDR3 is CASGWGERNEQFF. The CDR3 nucleotides read TGTGCTAGTGGCTGGGGGGAAAGGAATGAGCAGTTCTTC.

This clone was seen once. The CDR3 here is CASSFGGLYNSPLHF. For the CDR3, the DNA is TGTGCCAGCAGCTTCGGGGGGCTCTATAATTCACCCCTCCACTTT. The gene calls are TRBV6-6 and TRBJ1-6, with D tentatively TRBD1 (6 bases). The length of the CDR3 is 15 residues. Germline V CDR1 and CDR2: MNHNY, SVGAGI (reference sequence). The V end was cut by 6 bases, the J end by 3 bases, with 12 bases between.

The rearrangement links TRBV9 to TRBJ2-3; 9 bases align to TRBD1. The germline gives CDR1 SGDLS, CDR2 YYNGEE. The CDR3 sequence is 19 residues long. The V and J ends lost 6 bases and 0 bases, in that order; junction bases with no gene match: 17. The CDR3 region is CASTRAGQGGSSSTDTQYF. CDR3 DNA sequence: TGTGCCAGCACCAGAGCGGGACAGGGCGGGAGTTCTAGCACAGATACGCAGTATTTT.

The J gene is TRBJ1-5, the V gene TRBV5-6; weak D call: TRBD1 (5 bases). Germline V lookup: CDR1 SGHDT, CDR2 YYEEEE. The ends were cut back, 3 bases at V and 3 bases at J, with 13 bases in the middle. The CDR3 totals 15 residues. CDR3 bases: TGTGCCAGCAGCTCCAATACAGGCTCCAATCAGCCCCAGCATTTT. This gives the protein CASSSNTGSNQPQHF.

The chain carries TRBV7-9 and TRBJ2-1; D gene ambiguous. Trimming left V 5 bases short and J 0 bases short, with 17 bases between. Germline assignment: CDR1 SEHNR and CDR2 FQNEAQ (reference sequence). The CDR3 has 17 residues. The CDR3 sequence: CASSTDGPTSSYNEQFF. The DNA for the CDR3 is TGTGCCAGCAGCACCGACGGCCCAACAAGCTCCTACAATGAGCAGTTCTTC.

The chain employs TRBV10-2 and TRBJ2-5; 7 bases align to TRBD2. The CDR3 consists of 11 residues. Germline V gene data show CDR1 as WSHSY and CDR2 as SAAADI. The junction had 1 base not matched to a gene; V was cut back by 8 bases and J by 4 bases. This CDR3 is CASGRGETQYF. Here the CDR3 DNA reads TGCGCCAGCGGGAGGGGAGAGACCCAGTACTTC.

Here the CDR3 DNA reads TGTGCCAGCAGCGTAGGCACAGGGGCCAGGGACATTCAGTACTTC. This gives the protein CASSVGTGARDIQYF. The chain uses TRBV9 and TRBJ2-4; 7 nucleotides agree with TRBD1. The ends lost 0 bases at V and 8 bases at J; junction bases unmatched: 8. Germline-derived CDR1 and CDR2 are SGDLS and YYNGEE. The CDR3 has 15 residues.

V is TRBV6-5 and J is TRBJ1-1, with D perhaps matching TRBD1 (5 bases). The CDR3 totals 13 residues. Deletions cut 6 bases from V and 0 bases from J, with 8 bases between. Germline CDR1 is MNHEY and CDR2 is SVGAGI. In DNA form, the CDR3 reads TGTGCCAGCAGGCTACAGGTGAACACTGAAGCTTTCTTT. Its translation is CASRLQVNTEAFF.

The rearrangement links TRBV11-3 to TRBJ2-3; D remains unclear. Trimming removed 5 bases from V and 2 bases from J, with 8 bases in between. This CDR3 has 13 residues. Germline V gives CDR1 SGHNT, CDR2 YENEEA. This CDR3 reads CASSPVHTDTQYF. The CDR3 coding sequence is TGTGCCAGCAGCCCCGTTCACACAGATACGCAGTATTTT.

The rearrangement links TRBV28 to TRBJ1-2, with D unresolved. This CDR3 has 13 amino acids. The germline gives CDR1 MDHEN, CDR2 SYDVKM. The V and J ends lost 6 bases and 4 bases respectively, with 12 bases between them. In DNA form, the CDR3 reads TGTGCCAGCAGCCGTCGGGCGGGCTATGGCTACACCTTC. As protein: CASSRRAGYGYTF.

V gene TRBV28 combines with J gene TRBJ2-7; TRBD2 might be the D (6 bases). V gave up 8 bases and J gave up 3 bases, with 11 bases separating them. CDR1 and CDR2 (germline): MDHEN, SYDVKM. This CDR3 contains 12 residues. This CDR3 reads CASGGQNYEQYF. In DNA, the CDR3 is TGTGCCAGCGGAGGGCAAAACTACGAGCAGTACTTC.

The CDR3 bases are TGTGCCAGCAGTTCGCCCGGGACAGGGGAACAAGAGACCCAGTACTTC. It encodes CASSSPGTGEQETQYF. The V and J genes are TRBV28 and TRBJ2-5, with TRBD1 identical over 10 bases. The CDR3 consists of 16 residues. CDR1 is MDHEN, CDR2 SYDVKM, per germline. V lost 4 bases to trimming and J lost 2 bases; unmatched junction nucleotides: 7.

The rearrangement links TRBV19 to TRBJ2-3; D gene ambiguous. V lost 0 bases to trimming and J lost 5 bases, with 6 bases between them. From germline, CDR1 is LNHDA and CDR2 SQIVND (reference sequence). The CDR3 contains 13 residues. CDR3 bases: TGTGCCAGTAGTATAGATCTCGTAGATACGCAGTATTTT. Translation gives CASSIDLVDTQYF.

This clone was seen a single time. The chain couples TRBV10-3 to TRBJ2-1, with D tentatively TRBD2 (6 bases). Germline CDR1 ENHRY, CDR2 SYGVKD. This CDR3 region has 13 residues. Between the trimmed V and J ends, which lost 7 bases and 7 bases, there was a span of 14 bases. CDR3 residues: CAIIAGPGNEQFF. CDR3 coding DNA: TGTGCCATCATCGCGGGGCCGGGTAATGAGCAGTTCTTC.

The rearrangement joins TRBV30 to TRBJ2-3; TRBD1 is a possible D gene (6 bases). The ends were cut back, 3 bases at V and 9 bases at J, with 13 bases in the middle. The CDR3 sequence is 12 residues long. Germline assignment: CDR1 GTSNPN and CDR2 SVGIG (reference sequence). The CDR3 sequence is CAWRTGRGTQYF. CDR3 DNA sequence: TGTGCCTGGAGAACAGGAAGGGGGACGCAGTATTTT.